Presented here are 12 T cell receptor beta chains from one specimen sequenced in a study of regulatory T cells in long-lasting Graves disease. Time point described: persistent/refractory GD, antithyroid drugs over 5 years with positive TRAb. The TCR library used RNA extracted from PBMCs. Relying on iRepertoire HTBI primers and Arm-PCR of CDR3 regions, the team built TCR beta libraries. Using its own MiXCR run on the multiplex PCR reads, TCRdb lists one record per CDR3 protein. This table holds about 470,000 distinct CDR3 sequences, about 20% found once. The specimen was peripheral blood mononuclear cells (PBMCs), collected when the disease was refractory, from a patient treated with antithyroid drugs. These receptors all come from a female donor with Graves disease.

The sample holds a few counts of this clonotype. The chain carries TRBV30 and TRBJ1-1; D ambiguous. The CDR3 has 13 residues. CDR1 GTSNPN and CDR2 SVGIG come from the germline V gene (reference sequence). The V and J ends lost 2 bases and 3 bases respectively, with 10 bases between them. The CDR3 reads CAWSKPLYTEAFF. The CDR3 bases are TGTGCCTGGAGTAAACCTCTATACACTGAAGCTTTCTTT.

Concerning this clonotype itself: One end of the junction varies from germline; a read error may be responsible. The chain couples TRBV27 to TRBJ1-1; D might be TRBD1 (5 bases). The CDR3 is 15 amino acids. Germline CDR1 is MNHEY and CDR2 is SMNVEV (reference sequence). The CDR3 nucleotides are TGTGTCAGCAGACCGTGGGACGCAAGCCACACTGAAGCTTTCTTT. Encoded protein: CVSRPWDASHTEAFF.

CDR3 in amino acids: CASSLTLSPRAQYF. In DNA, the CDR3 is TGTGCCAGCAGCTTAACTCTGTCCCCGCGGGCCCAGTACTTC. V gene TRBV7-9 combines with J gene TRBJ2-5; the D gene is possibly TRBD2 (5 bases). CDR3 length: 14 residues. The germline gives CDR1 SEHNR, CDR2 FQNEAQ (reference sequence). Trimming took off 2 bases at V and 9 bases at J, with 16 bases between the two ends.

CDR3 in DNA: TGTGCCAGCAGTTTGGGCACCACCGCAGGCACAGATACGCAGTATTTT. Its translation is CASSLGTTAGTDTQYF. This chain connects TRBV6-2 or TRBV6-3 to TRBJ2-3, with D unclear. CDR1 and CDR2 from the germline V gene are MNHEY and SVGEGT. V was pared by 4 bases and J by 1 base, with 15 bases between. The CDR3 is made up of 16 amino acids.

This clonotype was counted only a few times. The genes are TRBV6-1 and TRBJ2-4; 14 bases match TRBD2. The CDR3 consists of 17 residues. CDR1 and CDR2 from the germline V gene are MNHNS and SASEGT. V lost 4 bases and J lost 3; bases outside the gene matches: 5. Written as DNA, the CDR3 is TGTGCCAGCAGTGCGGGACTAGCGGGAGTAGGCAAAAACATTCAGTACTTC. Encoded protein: CASSAGLAGVGKNIQYF.

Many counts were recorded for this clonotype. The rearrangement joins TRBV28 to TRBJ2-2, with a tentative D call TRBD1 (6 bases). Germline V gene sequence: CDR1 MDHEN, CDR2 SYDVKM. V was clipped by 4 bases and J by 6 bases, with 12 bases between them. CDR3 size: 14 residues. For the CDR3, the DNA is TGTGCCAGCAGTTCAGGGGTAGGCGCCGGGGAGCTGTTTTTT. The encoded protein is CASSSGVGAGELFF.

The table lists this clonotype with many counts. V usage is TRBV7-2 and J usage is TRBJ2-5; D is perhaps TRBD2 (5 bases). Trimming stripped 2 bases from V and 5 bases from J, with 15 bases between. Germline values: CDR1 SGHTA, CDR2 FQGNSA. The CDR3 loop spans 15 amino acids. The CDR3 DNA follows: TGTGCCAGCAGCTTACTCGTGGGAGTCGTCGAGACCCAGTACTTC. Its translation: CASSLLVGVVETQYF.

In nucleotides, the CDR3 is TGTGCCAGCAGTTCTACCGGGACACACTCTGGAAACACCATATATTTT. Its protein product is CASSSTGTHSGNTIYF. The chain combines TRBV9 with TRBJ1-3; D may be TRBD1 (6 bases). CDR1 is SGDLS, CDR2 YYNGEE, per germline. The V end was cut by 5 bases, the J end by 0 bases, with 15 bases between. This CDR3 spans 16 amino acids.

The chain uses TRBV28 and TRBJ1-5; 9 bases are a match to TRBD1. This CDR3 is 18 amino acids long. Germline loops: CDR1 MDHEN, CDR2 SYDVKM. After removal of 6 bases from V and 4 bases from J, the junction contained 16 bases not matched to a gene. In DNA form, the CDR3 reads TGTGCCAGCAGACCACCTAACCTTTCCGGGACAGGGAATCAGCCCCAGCATTTT. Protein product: CASRPPNLSGTGNQPQHF.

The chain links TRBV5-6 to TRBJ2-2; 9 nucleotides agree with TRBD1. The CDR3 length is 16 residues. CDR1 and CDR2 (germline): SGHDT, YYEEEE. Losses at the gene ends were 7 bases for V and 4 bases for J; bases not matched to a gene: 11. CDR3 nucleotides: TGTGCCAGCGGCTACCTACAGGGGGCGGGCACCGGGGAGCTGTTTTTT. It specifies CASGYLQGAGTGELFF.

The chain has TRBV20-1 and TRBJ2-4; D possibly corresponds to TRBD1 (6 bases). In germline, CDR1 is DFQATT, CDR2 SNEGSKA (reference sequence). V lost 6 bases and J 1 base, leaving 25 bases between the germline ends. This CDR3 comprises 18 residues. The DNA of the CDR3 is TGCAGTGCAGCTACCGGGACAAGGTATCATGAGGCCAAAAACATTCAGTACTTC. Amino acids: CSAATGTRYHEAKNIQYF.

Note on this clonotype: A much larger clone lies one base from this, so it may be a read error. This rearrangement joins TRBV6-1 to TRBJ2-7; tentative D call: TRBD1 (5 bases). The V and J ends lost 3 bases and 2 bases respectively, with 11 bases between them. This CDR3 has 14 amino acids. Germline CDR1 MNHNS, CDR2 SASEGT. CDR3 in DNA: TGTGCCAGCAGTGAGTTTGCAGGGACCTACGAGCAGTACTTC. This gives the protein CASSEFAGTYEQYF.